This T cell receptor (beta chain) originates from a study of molecular identifiers for immune sequencing clone quantification. Overall study findings and caveats: In naive cells, under 1% of molecules belonged to clones above 20 RNA copies, against over 98% in effector cells. In cases of identical TCR molecules sharing a barcode, highly expanded clone sizes could be underestimated.

From 20,000 to 1,000,000 sorted cells, naive CD8 libraries were generated with 10%, 30% or 50% RNA. The sorting of naive CD8 T cells used the CD8+CD4-CCR7+CD45RA+ phenotype. A note on this clonotype: What it binds is unknown.

MiXCR, applied by TCRdb to the PCR reads, yields one record per CDR3 protein. There are nearly 650,000 distinct CDR3 sequences in the sample; roughly 23% occur only once, and roughly 0.83% lies in the top ten. The CDR3 contains 15 residues. The V and J ends lost 5 bases and 0 bases respectively, with 14 bases between them. Germline lookup yields CDR1 SEHNR and CDR2 FQNEAQ (reference sequence). The sequenced material came from naive CD8+ T cells from blood, with Jurkat cell RNA spiked in. Subset noted: FACS-sorted CD8+CD4-CCR7+CD45RA+ naive T cells. The TCR was taken from a human donor in good health. Some libraries in this study had Jurkat cell RNA spiked in. The V and J genes are TRBV7-9 and TRBJ2-7, with D possibly being TRBD2 (5 bases). The DNA for the CDR3 is TGTGCCAGCAGCCGTAACCGGGATCCCTCCTACGAGCAGTACTTC. Protein product: CASSRNRDPSYEQYF. The whole variable domain, remainder taken from reference TRBV7-9 and TRBJ2-7, is DTGVSQNPRHKITKRGQNVTFRCDPISEHNRLYWYRQTLGQGPEFLTYFQNEAQLEKSRLLSDRFSAERPKGSFSTLEIQRTEQGDSAMYLCASSRNRDPSYEQYFGPGTRLTVT.